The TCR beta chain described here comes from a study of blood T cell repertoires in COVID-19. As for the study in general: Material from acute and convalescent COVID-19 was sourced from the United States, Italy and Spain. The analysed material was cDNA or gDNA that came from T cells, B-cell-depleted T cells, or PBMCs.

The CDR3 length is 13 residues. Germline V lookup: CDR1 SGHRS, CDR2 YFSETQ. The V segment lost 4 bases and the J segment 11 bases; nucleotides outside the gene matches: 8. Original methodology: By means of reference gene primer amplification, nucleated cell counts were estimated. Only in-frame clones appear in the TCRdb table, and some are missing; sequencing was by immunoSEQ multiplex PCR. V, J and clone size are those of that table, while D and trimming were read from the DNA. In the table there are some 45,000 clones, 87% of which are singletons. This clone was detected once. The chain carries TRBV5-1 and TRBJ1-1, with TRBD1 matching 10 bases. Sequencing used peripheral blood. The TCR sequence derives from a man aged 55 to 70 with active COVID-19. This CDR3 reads CASSNRTGGEAFF. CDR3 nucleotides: TGCGCCAGCAGCAACAGGACAGGGGGTGAGGCTTTCTTT. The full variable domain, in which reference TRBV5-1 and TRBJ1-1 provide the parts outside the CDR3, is KAGVTQTPRYLIKTRGQQVTLSCSPISGHRSVSWYQQTPGQGLQFLFEYFSETQRNKGNFPGRFSGRQFSNSRSEMNVSTLELGDSALYLCASSNRTGGEAFFGQGTRLTVV.